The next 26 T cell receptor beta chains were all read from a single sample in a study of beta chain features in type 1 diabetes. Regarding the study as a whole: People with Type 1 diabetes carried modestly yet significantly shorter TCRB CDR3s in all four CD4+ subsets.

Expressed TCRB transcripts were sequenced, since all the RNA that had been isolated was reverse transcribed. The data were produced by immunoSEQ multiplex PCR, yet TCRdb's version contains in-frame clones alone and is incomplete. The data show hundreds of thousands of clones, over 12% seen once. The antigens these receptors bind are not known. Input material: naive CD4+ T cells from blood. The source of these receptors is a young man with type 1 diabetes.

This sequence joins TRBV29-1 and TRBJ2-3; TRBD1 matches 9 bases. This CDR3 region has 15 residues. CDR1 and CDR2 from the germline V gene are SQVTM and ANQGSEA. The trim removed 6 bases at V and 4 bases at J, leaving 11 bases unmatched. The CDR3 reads CSVGVSGTGSDTQYF. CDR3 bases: TGCAGCGTCGGCGTATCGGGGACAGGGTCAGATACGCAGTATTTT.

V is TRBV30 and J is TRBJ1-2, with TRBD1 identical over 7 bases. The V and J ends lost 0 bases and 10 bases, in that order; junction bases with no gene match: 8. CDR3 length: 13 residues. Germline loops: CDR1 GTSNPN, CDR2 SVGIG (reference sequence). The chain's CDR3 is CAWSVSLQGNYTF. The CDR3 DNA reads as TGTGCCTGGAGTGTCTCCCTACAGGGGAACTACACCTTC. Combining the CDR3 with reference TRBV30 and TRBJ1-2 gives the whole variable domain SQTIHQWPATLVQPVGSPLSLECTVEGTSNPNLYWYRQAAGRGLQLLFYSVGIGQISSEVPQNLSASRPQDRQFILSSKKLLLSDSGFYLCAWSVSLQGNYTFGSGTRLTVV.

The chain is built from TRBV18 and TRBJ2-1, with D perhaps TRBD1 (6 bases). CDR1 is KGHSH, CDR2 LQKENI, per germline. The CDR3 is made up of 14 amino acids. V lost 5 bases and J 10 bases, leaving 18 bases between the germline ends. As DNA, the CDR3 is TGTGCCAGCTCATCTACAGGGACCGATGTCGAGCAGTTCTTC. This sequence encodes CASSSTGTDVEQFF. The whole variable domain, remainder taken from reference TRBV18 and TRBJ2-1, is NAGVMQNPRHLVRRRGQEARLRCSPMKGHSHVYWYRQLPEEGLKFMVYLQKENIIDESGMPKERFSAEFPKEGPSILRIQQVVRGDSAAYFCASSSTGTDVEQFFGPGTRLTVL.

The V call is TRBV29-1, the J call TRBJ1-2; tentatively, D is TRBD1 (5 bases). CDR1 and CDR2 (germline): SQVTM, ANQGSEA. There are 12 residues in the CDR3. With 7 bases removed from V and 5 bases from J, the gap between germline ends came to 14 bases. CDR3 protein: CSGTLEGYGYTF. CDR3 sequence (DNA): TGCAGCGGGACACTAGAGGGATATGGCTACACCTTC.

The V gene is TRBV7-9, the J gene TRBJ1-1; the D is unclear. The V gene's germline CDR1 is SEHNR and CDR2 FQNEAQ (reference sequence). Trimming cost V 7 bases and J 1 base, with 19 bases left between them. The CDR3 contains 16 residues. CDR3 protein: CASTPRPYTPNTEAFF. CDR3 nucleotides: TGTGCCAGCACCCCCCGCCCGTACACACCGAACACTGAAGCTTTCTTT.

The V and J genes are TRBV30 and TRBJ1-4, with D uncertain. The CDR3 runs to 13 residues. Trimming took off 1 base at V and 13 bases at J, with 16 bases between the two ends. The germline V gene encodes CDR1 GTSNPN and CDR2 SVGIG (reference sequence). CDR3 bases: TGTGCCTGGAGTGGACAATCCCCCTATGGACTGTTTTTT. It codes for CAWSGQSPYGLFF. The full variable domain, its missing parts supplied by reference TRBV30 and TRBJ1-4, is SQTIHQWPATLVQPVGSPLSLECTVEGTSNPNLYWYRQAAGRGLQLLFYSVGIGQISSEVPQNLSASRPQDRQFILSSKKLLLSDSGFYLCAWSGQSPYGLFFGSGTQLSVL.

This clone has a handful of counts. The CDR3 DNA follows: TGCAGCGTTGAAACGGGGGCAGGCGACGAGCAGTACTTC. Its translation: CSVETGAGDEQYF. V gene TRBV29-1 combines with J gene TRBJ2-7, with D perhaps assigned TRBD1 or TRBD2 (6 bases each). The V and J ends lost 2 bases and 5 bases respectively, with 13 bases between them. CDR3 length equals 13 residues. Germline assignment: CDR1 SQVTM and CDR2 ANQGSEA.

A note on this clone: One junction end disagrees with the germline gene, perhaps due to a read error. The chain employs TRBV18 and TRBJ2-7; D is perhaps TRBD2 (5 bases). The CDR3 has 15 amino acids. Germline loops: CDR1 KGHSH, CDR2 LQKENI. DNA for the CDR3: TGTGCCAGCTCACCACGCAGGACTCAATCCTCCGAGCAGTACTTC. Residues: CASSPRRTQSSEQYF.

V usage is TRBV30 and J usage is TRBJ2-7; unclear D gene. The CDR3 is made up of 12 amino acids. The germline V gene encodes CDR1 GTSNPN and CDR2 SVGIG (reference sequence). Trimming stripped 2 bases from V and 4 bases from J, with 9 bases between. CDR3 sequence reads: CAWSPQSYEQYF. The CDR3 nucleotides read TGTGCCTGGAGTCCCCAAAGTTACGAGCAGTACTTC.

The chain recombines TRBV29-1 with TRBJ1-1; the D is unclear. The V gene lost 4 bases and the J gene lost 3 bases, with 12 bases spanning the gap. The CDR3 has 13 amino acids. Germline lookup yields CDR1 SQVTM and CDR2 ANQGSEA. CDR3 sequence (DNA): TGCAGCGTTGGCCTCAATAGGGACACTGAAGCTTTCTTT. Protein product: CSVGLNRDTEAFF.

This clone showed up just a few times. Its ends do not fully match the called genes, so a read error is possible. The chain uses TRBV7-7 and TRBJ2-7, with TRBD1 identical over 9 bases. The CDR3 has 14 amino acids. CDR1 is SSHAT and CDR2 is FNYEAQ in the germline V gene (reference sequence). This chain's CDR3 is CASSLEGTGHEQYF. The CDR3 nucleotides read TGTGCTAGCAGCTTGGAAGGGACAGGGCACGAGCAGTACTTC.

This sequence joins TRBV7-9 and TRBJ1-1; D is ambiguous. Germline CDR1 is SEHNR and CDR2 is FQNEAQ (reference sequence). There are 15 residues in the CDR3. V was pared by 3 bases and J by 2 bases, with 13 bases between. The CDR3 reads CASSFQPITNTEAFF. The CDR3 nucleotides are TGTGCCAGCAGCTTTCAGCCAATAACCAACACTGAAGCTTTCTTT. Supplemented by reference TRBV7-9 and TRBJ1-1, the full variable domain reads DTGVSQNPRHKITKRGQNVTFRCDPISEHNRLYWYRQTLGQGPEFLTYFQNEAQLEKSRLLSDRFSAERPKGSFSTLEIQRTEQGDSAMYLCASSFQPITNTEAFFGQGTRLTVV.

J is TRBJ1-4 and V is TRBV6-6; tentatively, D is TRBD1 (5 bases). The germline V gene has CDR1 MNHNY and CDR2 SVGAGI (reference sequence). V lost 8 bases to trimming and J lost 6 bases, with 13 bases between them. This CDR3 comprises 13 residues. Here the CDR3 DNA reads TGTGCCAGCGGTTTTCAGGGTTATGAAAAACTGTTTTTT. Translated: CASGFQGYEKLFF.

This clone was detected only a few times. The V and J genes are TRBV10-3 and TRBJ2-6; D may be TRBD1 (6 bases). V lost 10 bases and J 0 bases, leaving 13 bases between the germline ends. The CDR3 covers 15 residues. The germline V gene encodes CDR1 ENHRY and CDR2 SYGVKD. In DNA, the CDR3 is TGTGCCAACTCCGAGGGGGACTCTGGGGCCAACGTCCTGACTTTC. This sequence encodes CANSEGDSGANVLTF.

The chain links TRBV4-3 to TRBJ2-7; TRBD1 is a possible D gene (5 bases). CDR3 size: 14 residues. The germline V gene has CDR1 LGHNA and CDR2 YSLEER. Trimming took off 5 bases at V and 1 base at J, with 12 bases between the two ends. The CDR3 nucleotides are TGCGCCAGCAGCGGACACCCGACGTCCTACGAGCAGTACTTC. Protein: CASSGHPTSYEQYF.

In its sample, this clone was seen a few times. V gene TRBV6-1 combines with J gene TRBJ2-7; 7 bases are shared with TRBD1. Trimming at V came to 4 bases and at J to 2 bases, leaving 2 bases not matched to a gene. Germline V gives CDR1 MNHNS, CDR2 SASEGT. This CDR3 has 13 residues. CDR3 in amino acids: CASSVGTAYEQYF. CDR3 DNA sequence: TGTGCCAGCAGTGTCGGGACAGCCTACGAGCAGTACTTC.

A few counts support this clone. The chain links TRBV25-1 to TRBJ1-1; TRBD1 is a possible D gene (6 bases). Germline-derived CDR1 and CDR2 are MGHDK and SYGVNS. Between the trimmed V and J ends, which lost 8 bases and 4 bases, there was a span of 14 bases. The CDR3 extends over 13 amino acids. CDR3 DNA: TGTGCCAGCGACAATCCCAGGGGCACTGAAGCTTTCTTT. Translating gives CASDNPRGTEAFF.

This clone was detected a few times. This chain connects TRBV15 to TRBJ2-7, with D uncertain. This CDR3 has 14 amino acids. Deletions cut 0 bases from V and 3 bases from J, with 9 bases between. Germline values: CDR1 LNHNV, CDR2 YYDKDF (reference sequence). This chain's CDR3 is CATSRDHQGYEQYF. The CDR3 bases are TGTGCCACCAGCAGAGATCACCAAGGCTACGAGCAGTACTTC. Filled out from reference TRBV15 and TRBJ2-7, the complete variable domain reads DAMVIQNPRYQVTQFGKPVTLSCSQTLNHNVMYWYQQKSSQAPKLLFHYYDKDFNNEADTPDNFQSRRPNTSFCFLDIRSPGLGDTAMYLCATSRDHQGYEQYFGPGTRLTVT.

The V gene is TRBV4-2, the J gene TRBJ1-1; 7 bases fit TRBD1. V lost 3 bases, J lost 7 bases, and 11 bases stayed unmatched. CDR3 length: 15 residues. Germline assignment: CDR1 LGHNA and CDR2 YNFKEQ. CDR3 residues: CASSQIDRDRNEAFF. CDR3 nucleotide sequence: TGTGCCAGCAGCCAGATCGACAGGGACCGGAATGAAGCTTTCTTT.

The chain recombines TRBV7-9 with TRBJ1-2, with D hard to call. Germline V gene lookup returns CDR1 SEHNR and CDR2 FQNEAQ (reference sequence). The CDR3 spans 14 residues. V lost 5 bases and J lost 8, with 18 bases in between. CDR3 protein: CASSPVGGPGGYTF. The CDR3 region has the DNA TGTGCCAGCAGCCCAGTAGGAGGGCCAGGAGGCTACACCTTC.

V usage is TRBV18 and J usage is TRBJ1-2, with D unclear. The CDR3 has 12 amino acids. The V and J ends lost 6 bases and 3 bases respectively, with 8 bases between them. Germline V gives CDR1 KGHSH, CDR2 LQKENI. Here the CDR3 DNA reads TGTGCCAGCTCCTTGGAGGACTATGGCTACACCTTC. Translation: CASSLEDYGYTF. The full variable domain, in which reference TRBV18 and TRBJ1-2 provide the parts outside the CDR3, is NAGVMQNPRHLVRRRGQEARLRCSPMKGHSHVYWYRQLPEEGLKFMVYLQKENIIDESGMPKERFSAEFPKEGPSILRIQQVVRGDSAAYFCASSLEDYGYTFGSGTRLTVV.

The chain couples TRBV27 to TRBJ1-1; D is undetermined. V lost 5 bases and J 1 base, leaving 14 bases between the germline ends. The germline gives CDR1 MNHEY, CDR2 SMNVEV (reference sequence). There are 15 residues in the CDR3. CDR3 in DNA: TGTGCCAGCAGTCCCCACGGGTCCCCGAACACTGAAGCTTTCTTT. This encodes CASSPHGSPNTEAFF.

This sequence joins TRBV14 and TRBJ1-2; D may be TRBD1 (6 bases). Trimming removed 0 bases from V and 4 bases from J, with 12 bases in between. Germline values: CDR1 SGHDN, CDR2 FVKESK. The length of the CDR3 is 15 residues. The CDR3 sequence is CASSQDSNRAYGYTF. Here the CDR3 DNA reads TGTGCCAGCAGCCAAGATAGCAACAGGGCCTATGGCTACACCTTC.

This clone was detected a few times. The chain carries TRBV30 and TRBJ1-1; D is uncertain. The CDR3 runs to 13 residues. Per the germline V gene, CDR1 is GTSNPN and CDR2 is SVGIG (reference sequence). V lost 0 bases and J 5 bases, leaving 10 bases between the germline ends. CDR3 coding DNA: TGTGCCTGGAGTGTAAATTTGTTTACTGAAGCTTTCTTT. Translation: CAWSVNLFTEAFF.

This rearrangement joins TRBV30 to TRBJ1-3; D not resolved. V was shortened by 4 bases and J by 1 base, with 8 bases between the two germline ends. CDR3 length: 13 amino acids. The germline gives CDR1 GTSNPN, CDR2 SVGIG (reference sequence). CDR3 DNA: TGTGCCTGGATCTCCGGGTCTGGAAACACCATATATTTT. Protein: CAWISGSGNTIYF.

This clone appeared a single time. The CDR3 sequence: CAWGTGGNTIYF. CDR3 coding DNA: TGTGCCTGGGGGACAGGGGGAAACACCATATATTTT. The V gene is TRBV30, the J gene TRBJ1-3, with 9 bases matching TRBD1. The V gene's germline CDR1 is GTSNPN and CDR2 SVGIG (reference sequence). The CDR3 contains 12 residues. Germline trimming cut 5 bases from V and 4 bases from J; bases unmatched to any gene: 0.